A single sample is the source of the 8 T cell receptor beta chains below, sequenced in a study of blood T cell repertoires in COVID-19. Repertoires were generated with immunoSEQ multiplex PCR, while TCRdb's copy carries only in-frame clones and drops some. Altogether 150,000 or so clones are present, 70% to 85% being singletons, with the ten largest covering 7% to 10%. What was sequenced was PBMCs or T cells enriched from blood (not recorded which). These receptors were obtained from a man aged 45 to 65 who had recovered from COVID-19.

The rearrangement joins TRBV9 to TRBJ1-3; 10 bases are shared with TRBD1. With 0 bases clipped from V and 7 bases from J, the junction kept 16 bases outside the gene matches. Germline CDR1 is SGDLS and CDR2 is YYNGEE. The CDR3 has 19 amino acids. Here the CDR3 reads CASSVGSGDRGLRYNTIYF. For the CDR3, the DNA is TGTGCCAGCAGCGTAGGATCTGGAGACAGGGGGCTACGGTACAACACCATATATTTT. Variable domain in full (rest from reference TRBV9 and TRBJ1-3): DSGVTQTPKHLITATGQRVTLRCSPRSGDLSVYWYQQSLDQGLQFLIQYYNGEERAKGNILERFSAQQFPDLHSELNLSSLELGDSALYFCASSVGSGDRGLRYNTIYFGEGSWLTVV.

This chain connects TRBV7-6 to TRBJ1-6; possibly TRBD1 for D (6 bases). The germline V gene has CDR1 SGHVS and CDR2 FNYEAQ. This CDR3 has 16 residues. V lost 5 bases to trimming and J lost 7 bases, with 18 bases between them. The CDR3 is CASSLGGQGRNSPLHF. The CDR3 nucleotides are TGTGCCAGCAGCCTAGGGGGTCAGGGGCGGAATTCACCCCTCCACTTT. Together with reference TRBV7-6 and TRBJ1-6, the CDR3 gives the full variable domain: GAGVSQSPRYKVTKRGQDVALRCDPISGHVSLYWYRQALGQGPEFLTYFNYEAQQDKSGLPNDRFSAERPEGSISTLTIQRTEQRDSAMYRCASSLGGQGRNSPLHFGNGTRLTVT.

J is TRBJ1-2 and V is TRBV5-8; D call uncertain. The CDR3 runs 15 residues. Per germline, CDR1 SGHTS and CDR2 YDEGEE. V gave up 4 bases and J gave up 4 bases, with 17 bases separating them. The DNA for the CDR3 is TGTGCCAGCAGCGCCGGGGTCGGGGTTGGCTATGGCTACACCTTC. Residues: CASSAGVGVGYGYTF.

This clone was detected once. J is TRBJ2-7 and V is TRBV6-6, with 7 nucleotides matching TRBD1. Trimming took 5 bases from V and 13 from J; bases not matched to a gene: 11. The CDR3 spans 12 residues. Germline V gene lookup returns CDR1 MNHNY and CDR2 SVGAGI (reference sequence). The CDR3 nucleotides read TGTGCCAGCAGTACAATTCAGGGGGTGTACTACTTC. Its protein product is CASSTIQGVYYF.

The gene calls are TRBV7-2 and TRBJ2-7; D gene unclear. Germline V gene data show CDR1 as SGHTA and CDR2 as FQGNSA. The CDR3 runs 13 residues. V was clipped by 7 bases and J by 5 bases, with 15 bases between them. The chain's CDR3 is CASTLPSFHEQYF. The CDR3 nucleotides read TGTGCCAGCACCCTACCTAGTTTCCACGAGCAGTACTTC. The entire variable domain, with the rest obtained from reference TRBV7-2 and TRBJ2-7, is as follows: GAGVSQSPSNKVTEKGKDVELRCDPISGHTALYWYRQSLGQGLEFLIYFQGNSAPDKSGLPSDRFSAERTGGSVSTLTIQRTQQEDSAVYLCASTLPSFHEQYFGPGTRLTVT.

The chain couples TRBV7-6 to TRBJ1-6; possibly TRBD1 for D (5 bases). Germline values: CDR1 SGHVS, CDR2 FNYEAQ. V was clipped by 5 bases and J by 7 bases, with 12 bases between them. There are 14 residues in the CDR3. The CDR3 nucleotides read TGTGCCAGCAGCGGACAAGAAGGGAATTCACCCCTCCACTTT. Its translation: CASSGQEGNSPLHF.

The genes are TRBV19 and TRBJ1-4; D uncertain. The CDR3 has 13 residues. V was cut by 3 bases and J by 0 bases, with 2 bases left in between. The germline V gene has CDR1 LNHDA and CDR2 SQIVND (reference sequence). The CDR3 region has the DNA TGTGCCAGTAGTATCGCAACTAATGAAAAACTGTTTTTT. It specifies CASSIATNEKLFF.

This clone is a singleton in its sample. The chain combines TRBV2 with TRBJ2-7, with D tentatively TRBD2 (6 bases). V lost 1 base and J lost 0, with 10 bases in between. CDR3 length equals 15 residues. The germline V gene has CDR1 SNHLY and CDR2 FYNNEI. In nucleotides, the CDR3 is TGTGCCAGCAGTGAAGGGCAGGGAGGCTCCTACGAGCAGTACTTC. Translating it yields CASSEGQGGSYEQYF.